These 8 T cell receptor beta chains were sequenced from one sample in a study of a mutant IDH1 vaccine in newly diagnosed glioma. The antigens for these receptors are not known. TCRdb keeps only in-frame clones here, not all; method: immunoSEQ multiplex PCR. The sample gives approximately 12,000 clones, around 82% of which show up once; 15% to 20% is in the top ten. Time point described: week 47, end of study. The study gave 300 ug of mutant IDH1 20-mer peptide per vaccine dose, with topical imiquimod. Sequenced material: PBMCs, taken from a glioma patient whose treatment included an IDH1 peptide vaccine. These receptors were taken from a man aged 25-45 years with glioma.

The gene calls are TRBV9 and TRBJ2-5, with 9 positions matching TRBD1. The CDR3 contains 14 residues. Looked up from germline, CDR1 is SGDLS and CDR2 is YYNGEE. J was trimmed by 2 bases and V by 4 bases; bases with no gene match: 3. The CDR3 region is CASSFGTGQETQYF. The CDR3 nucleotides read TGTGCCAGCAGCTTCGGGACAGGGCAAGAGACCCAGTACTTC.

In DNA form, the CDR3 reads TGTGCCAGCAGCCCCCCAGTGGGGAAAAACACCATATATTTT. It specifies CASSPPVGKNTIYF. The chain uses TRBV9 and TRBJ1-3; D is undetermined. The CDR3 runs 14 residues. CDR1 and CDR2 from the germline V gene are SGDLS and YYNGEE. V lost 4 bases and J 6 bases, leaving 14 bases between the germline ends.

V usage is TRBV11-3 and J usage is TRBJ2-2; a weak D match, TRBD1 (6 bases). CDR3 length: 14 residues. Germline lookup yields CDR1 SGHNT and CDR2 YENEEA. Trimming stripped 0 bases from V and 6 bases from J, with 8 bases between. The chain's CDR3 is CASSLDTGPGELFF. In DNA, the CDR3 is TGTGCCAGCAGCTTAGACACAGGGCCCGGGGAGCTGTTTTTT.

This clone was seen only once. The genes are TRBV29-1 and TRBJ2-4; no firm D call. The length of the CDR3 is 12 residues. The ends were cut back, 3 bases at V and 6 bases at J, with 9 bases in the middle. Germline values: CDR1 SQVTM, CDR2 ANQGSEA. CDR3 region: CSVESSRNIQYF. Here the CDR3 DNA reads TGCAGCGTTGAGAGTAGCCGAAACATTCAGTACTTC.

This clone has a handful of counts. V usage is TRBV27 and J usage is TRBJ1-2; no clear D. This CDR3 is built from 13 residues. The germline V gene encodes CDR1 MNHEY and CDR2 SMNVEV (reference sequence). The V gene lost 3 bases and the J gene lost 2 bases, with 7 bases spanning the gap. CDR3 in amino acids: CASSFGGNYGYTF. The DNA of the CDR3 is TGTGCCAGCAGTTTCGGCGGGAACTATGGCTACACCTTC.

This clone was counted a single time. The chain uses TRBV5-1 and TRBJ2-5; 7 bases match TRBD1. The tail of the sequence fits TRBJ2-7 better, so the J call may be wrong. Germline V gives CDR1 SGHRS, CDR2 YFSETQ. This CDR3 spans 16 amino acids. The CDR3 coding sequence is TGCGCCAGCAGCTTAGATTCCGGGACAGCCCTCTACGAGCAGTACTTC. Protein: CASSLDSGTALYEQYF.

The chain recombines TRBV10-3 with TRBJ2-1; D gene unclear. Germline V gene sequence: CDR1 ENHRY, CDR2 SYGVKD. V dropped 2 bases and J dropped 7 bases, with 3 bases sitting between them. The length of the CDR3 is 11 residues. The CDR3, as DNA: TGTGCCATCAGTGAGCGGAATGAGCAGTTCTTC. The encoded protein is CAISERNEQFF.

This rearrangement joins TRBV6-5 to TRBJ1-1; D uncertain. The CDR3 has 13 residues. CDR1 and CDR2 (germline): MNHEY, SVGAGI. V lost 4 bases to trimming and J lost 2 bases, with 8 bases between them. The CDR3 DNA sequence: TGTGCCAGCAGTTCTGCAGATAACACTGAAGCTTTCTTT. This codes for CASSSADNTEAFF.